This T cell receptor beta chain was observed in a study of human T cells and chemical hapten exposure. Whole-study context: Per-sample TCR yields varied mainly from small pooled library volume differences.

This clonotype was picked up many times. What it binds is unknown. The time point is: patch test 2, 6 weeks after DPC sensitization. Documented treatment: therapeutic diphenylcyclopropenone sensitization with weekly scalp DPC. Extraction yielded total RNA from whole blood (unfractionated). Findings and caveats of the study: There was a positive correlation between PT1 expanded TCR counts and patch test score. The immune response of these alopecia patients might not match healthy individuals'.

CDR3 length: 13 residues. The V end was cut by 3 bases, the J end by 8 bases, with 10 bases between. Per germline, CDR1 MDHEN and CDR2 SYDVKM. MiXCR, run by TCRdb on the RACE reads, gives a single entry per CDR3 protein. Of about 40,000 distinct CDR3 sequences listed, around 3.2% were seen once; the top ten hold approximately 6.7%. This chain links TRBV28 with TRBJ2-2; D uncertain. Source: whole blood, taken in connection with sensitization to the hapten diphenylcyclopropenone (DPC). This TCR was sampled from a man aged 40-49 years with alopecia areata. Some clones in this sample may be carry-over from other donors' samples. The CDR3, as DNA: TGTGCCAGCAGTTTCCTTATTGCGGGGGAGCTGTTTTTT. Amino acid sequence: CASSFLIAGELFF.